This T cell receptor (beta chain) derives from a study of blood T cell repertoires in COVID-19. This CDR3 is 13 amino acids long. Germline V gene sequence: CDR1 LGHNA, CDR2 YNFKEQ. Trimming pared 7 bases from V and 1 base from J, leaving 10 bases between. Produced via immunoSEQ multiplex PCR; TCRdb's table is partial and in-frame only. The sample records approximately 180,000 clones, about four fifths being singletons. V and J are TRBV4-2 and TRBJ1-1; no clear D. The source is a woman older than 75 with COVID-19, enrolled during active disease. Sequences were obtained from peripheral blood. This CDR3 reads CASKSRENTEAFF. The CDR3 DNA is TGTGCCAGCAAATCGCGGGAGAACACTGAAGCTTTCTTT.